What follows is one T cell receptor (beta chain) and its context. Its antigen has not been determined. Base quality data are lacking; no much larger clone is found one base away. CD8 naive samples were obtained by positive selection for CCR7 among CD45RO-negative cells, yielding a CD45RA+CCR7+ population from which TemRA cells were excluded. Healthy HIV-negative adults with no recently reported acute infections or vaccinations were included as donors. Every donor was a Caucasian adult living in Nashville, Tennessee, USA. After blood collection by leukapheresis, PBMCs were isolated using Ficoll-Histopaque density gradient centrifugation and then cryopreserved in the vapor phase of liquid nitrogen. Analytical flow cytometry was used to check the purity and quantity of every magnetically sorted T cell population. Genomic DNA was isolated from every sorted fraction and measured by UV absorbance on a Nanodrop 2000c.

The CDR3 numbers 16 residues from cysteine through phenylalanine. Only CDR3 DNA remains: 48 bases, in frame from the first base. The germline V gene sets CDR1 to SGHTS and CDR2 to YDEGEE. V is cut by 2 bases and J by 0 bases, and the space between the germline ends is 14 bases. TCR CDR3 regions were amplified from genomic DNA by multiplex PCR using the deep immunoSEQ assay. Genomic DNA extracted from each cell subset was distributed evenly over all wells of several immunoSEQ 96-well plates, and each plate served as one replicate. For sorted subsets, approximately 200 ng of genomic DNA, equivalent to 25,000 to 35,000 T cell genomes, went into each replicate PCR. Purified libraries were quantified with a Qubit 3.0 fluorometer, sized on a Bioanalyzer 2100, and re-quantified with the KAPA Library Quantification kit. Every immunoSEQ 96-well plate was sequenced on a dedicated single-read 150-cycle Illumina NextSeq 550 flow cell. The authors' pipeline ran thus. Because the immunoSEQ output held only junctional sequences and lacked quality scores, the filtering could not match the filtering applied to full-length reads. To assign V/J genes and CDR3, sequences were annotated against IMGT germline references using PyIR, a Python wrapper for IgBLAST v1.9. Reads were removed for weak V/J assignments (E-value above 1e-6), missing CDR3, stop codons, out-of-frame junctions, or ambiguous translated residues. V3J clonotypes were defined as sequences sharing the same inferred V gene, J gene, and CDR3 amino acid sequence. Percentage overlap between repertoires was calculated by dividing the number of shared unique clonotypes by the size of the smaller repertoire. Richness of each repertoire was evaluated using RTK rarefaction, the Chao1 estimator, and Recon v2.1 estimates of unobserved clonotypes. For all TCRbeta clonotypes obtained by the gDNA method from several donors, generation probabilities were computed with OLGA. The table comes from immuneACCESS by way of TCRdb, which keeps in-frame sequences with V and J called. Part of the clones is missing from these tables; in studies checked, under half for an unresolved V gene and the rest for unknown reasons. From that table come the V and J calls and clone size; the DNA was used to work out D and trimming. The table for this sample lists about 2.1 million clones; 85% to 95% of them were counted only once. The ten largest make up about 1.7% of the sample.

The sample belongs to a study of shared clonotypes between healthy human individuals (TCRdb year 2020). Regarding the study in general: The cohort comprised two women and a few men aged 18 to 49 years. Between about 0.94 and 8.9 billion PBMCs per donor were obtained by leukapheresis. For each donor, CD4 naive and CD4 memory were each given three plates, CD8 naive was given two plates, and CD8 memory was given one plate. Blood TCR repertoires of a handful of healthy adults were deeply sequenced to estimate repertoire size and the extent of clonotype sharing between individuals. To increase sequencing depth and limit assay-specific biases, different laboratories used diverse techniques to prepare libraries and sequence TCR repertoires.

General study outcomes and caveats: The small number of donors limited the genetic and exposure-history diversity represented. Sampling was limited to blood, and TCR repertoires in tissue likely differ from TCR repertoires in blood. Higher generation probabilities were observed for clonotypes shared by all four sorted-subset donors than for non-shared clonotypes. Incomplete sequencing was indicated by rarefaction of sorted-subset datasets, despite the large sequencing depth. When a handful of donors were compared, the shared fraction of clonotypes was roughly 4.8% for naive CD4, around 3.5% for naive CD8, 2% to 2.5% for memory CD4, and under 0.5% for memory CD8. Pairwise subsampling led to the expectation that sequencing depth would affect the degree of clonotype sharing among donors. Estimated clonotype richness was generally larger for naive than for memory subsets.

Sequencing was performed on naive CD8+ T cells from PBMCs. Interpreted using the paper, the cell subset or site label stands for: CD45RA+CCR7+. The sequence is built from TRBV5-8 and TRBJ1-2, with TRBD1 as a weak D call on 5 bases. This clonotype was sampled from a man in his late teens or twenties in good health. Some clones in this sample may be carry-over from other donors' samples. The base sequence is TGTGCCAGCAGCTTTCTTCAGGGTTATACTAACTATGGCTACACCTTC. It translates as CASSFLQGYTNYGYTF. With all but the CDR3 taken from the reference TRBV5-8 and TRBJ1-2 genes, the full variable domain is: EAGVTQSPTHLIKTRGQQATLRCSPISGHTSVYWYQQALGLGLQFLLWYDEGEERNRGNFPPRFSGRQFPNYSSELNVNALELEDSALYLCASSFLQGYTNYGYTFGSGTRLTVV.